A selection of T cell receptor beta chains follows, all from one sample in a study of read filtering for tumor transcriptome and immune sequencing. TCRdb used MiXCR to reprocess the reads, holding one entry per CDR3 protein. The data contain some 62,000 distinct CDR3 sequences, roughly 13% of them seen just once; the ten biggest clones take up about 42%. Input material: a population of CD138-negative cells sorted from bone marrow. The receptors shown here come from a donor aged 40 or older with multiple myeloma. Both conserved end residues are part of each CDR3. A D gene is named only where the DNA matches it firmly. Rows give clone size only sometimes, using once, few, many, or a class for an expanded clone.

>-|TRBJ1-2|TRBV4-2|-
CASSQESVPYYGYTF
TGTGCCAGCAGCCAAGAGTCTGTACCGTACTATGGCTACACCTTC
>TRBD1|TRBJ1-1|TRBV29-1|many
CSVGRTGGFATEAFF
TGCAGCGTTGGTCGGACAGGGGGCTTTGCCACTGAAGCTTTCTTT
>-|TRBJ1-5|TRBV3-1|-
CAISQGPGSQPQHF
TGTGCCATCAGCCAAGGGCCAGGGAGCCAGCCCCAGCATTTT
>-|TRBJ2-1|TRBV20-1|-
CSASFPEWNEQFF
TGCAGTGCTAGTTTTCCGGAATGGAATGAGCAGTTCTTC
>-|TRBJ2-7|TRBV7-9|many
CASTAWGSAEQYF
TGTGCCAGCACCGCGTGGGGGTCAGCCGAGCAGTACTTC
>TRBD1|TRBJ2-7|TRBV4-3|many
CASSQDHTGGAFYEQYF
TGCGCCAGCAGCCAAGATCACACAGGGGGCGCCTTCTACGAGCAGTACTTC
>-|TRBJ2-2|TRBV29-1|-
CSVEGAANTGELFF
TGCAGCGTTGAAGGCGCCGCGAACACCGGGGAGCTGTTTTTT
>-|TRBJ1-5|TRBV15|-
CATSNRNQPQHF
TGTGCCACCAGCAATCGGAATCAGCCCCAGCATTTT
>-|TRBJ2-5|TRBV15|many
CATSRKETQYF
TGTGCCACCAGCAGGAAAGAGACCCAGTACTTC
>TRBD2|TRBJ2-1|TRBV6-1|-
CASVPSGRTNEQFF
TGTGCCAGCGTCCCTAGCGGGAGAACGAATGAGCAGTTCTTC
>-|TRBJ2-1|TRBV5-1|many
CASSSGTHEGNEQFF
TGCGCCAGCAGCTCCGGGACTCACGAGGGGAATGAGCAGTTCTTC
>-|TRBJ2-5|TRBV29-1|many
CSVEKGRQETQYF
TGCAGCGTTGAAAAGGGCAGGCAAGAGACCCAGTACTTC
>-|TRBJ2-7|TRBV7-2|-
CASRTDRHSSYEQYF
TGTGCTAGCAGGACAGACAGGCACAGCTCCTACGAGCAGTACTTC
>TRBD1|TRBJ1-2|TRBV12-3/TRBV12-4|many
CASSLQGSLNYGYTF
TGTGCCAGCAGCTTACAGGGGTCCCTCAACTATGGCTACACCTTC
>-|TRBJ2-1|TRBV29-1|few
CSTIRAGRNEQFF
TGCAGCACGATCCGGGCAGGAAGGAATGAGCAGTTCTTC
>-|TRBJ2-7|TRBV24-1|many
CATSGAGSYEQYF
TGTGCCACCAGCGGGGCCGGGTCCTACGAGCAGTACTTC
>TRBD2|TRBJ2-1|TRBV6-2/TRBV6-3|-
CASSPRTSGYNEQFF
TGTGCCAGCAGTCCCCGGACTAGCGGTTACAATGAGCAGTTCTTC
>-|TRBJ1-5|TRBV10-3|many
CAIWKGAASNQPQHF
TGTGCCATCTGGAAAGGGGCAGCCAGCAATCAGCCCCAGCATTTT
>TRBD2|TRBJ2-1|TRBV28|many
CASSGGRGSYNEQFF
TGTGCCAGCAGTGGGGGGAGGGGCTCCTACAATGAGCAGTTCTTC
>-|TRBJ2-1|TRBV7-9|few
CASSGGTFDSYNGQFF
TGTGCCAGCAGCGGAGGGACTTTTGACTCCTACAATGGGCAGTTCTTC
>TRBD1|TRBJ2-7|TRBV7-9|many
CASSHRQGYEQYF
TGTGCCAGCAGCCACCGACAGGGCTACGAGCAGTACTTC
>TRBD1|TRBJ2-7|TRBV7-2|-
CASRRSGTGGSYEQYF
TGTGCCAGCAGGCGTTCCGGGACAGGGGGCTCCTACGAGCAGTACTTC
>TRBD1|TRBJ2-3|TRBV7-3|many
CASSSFRDRASDTQYF
TGTGCCAGCAGCTCCTTCCGGGACAGGGCGTCTGATACGCAGTATTTT
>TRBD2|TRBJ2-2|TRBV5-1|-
CASRPLAGAAGELFF
TGCGCCAGCAGGCCCCTAGCGGGAGCGGCCGGGGAGCTGTTTTTT